The TCR beta chain described here comes from a study of blood T cell repertoires in COVID-19. Only in-frame clones appear in the TCRdb table, and some are missing; sequencing was by immunoSEQ multiplex PCR. The table includes 110,000 or so clones, 75% to 90% detected once. CDR1 and CDR2 from the germline V gene are MNHEY and SVGEGT. The CDR3 is 15 amino acids. The junction had 7 bases not matched to a gene; V was cut back by 4 bases and J by 9 bases. The gene calls are TRBV6-2 or TRBV6-3 and TRBJ2-1; the match to TRBD2 covers 12 bases. This receptor was taken from a woman aged 50 to 60 with acute or convalescent COVID-19. The sample taken for sequencing was peripheral blood. The CDR3 DNA reads as TGTGCCAGCAGTTCTAGCGGGAGGGCCGTCGGTGAGCAGTTCTTC. It translates to CASSSSGRAVGEQFF.